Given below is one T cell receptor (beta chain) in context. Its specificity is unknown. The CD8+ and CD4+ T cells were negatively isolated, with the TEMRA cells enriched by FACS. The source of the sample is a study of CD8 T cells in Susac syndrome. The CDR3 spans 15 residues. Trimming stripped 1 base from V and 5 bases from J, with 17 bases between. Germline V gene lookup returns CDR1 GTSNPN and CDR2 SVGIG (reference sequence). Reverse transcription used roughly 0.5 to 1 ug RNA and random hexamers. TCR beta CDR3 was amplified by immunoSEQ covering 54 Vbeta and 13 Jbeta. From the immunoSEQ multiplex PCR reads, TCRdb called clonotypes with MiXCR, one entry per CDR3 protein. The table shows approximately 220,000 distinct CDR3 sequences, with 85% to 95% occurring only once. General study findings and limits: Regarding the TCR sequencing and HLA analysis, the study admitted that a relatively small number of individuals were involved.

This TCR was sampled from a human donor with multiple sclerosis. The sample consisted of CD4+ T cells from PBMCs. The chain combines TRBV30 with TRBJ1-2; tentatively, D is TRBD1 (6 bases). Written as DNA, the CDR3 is TGTGCCTGGAGTGGATTCCTACAGGGCTTGTATGGCTACACCTTC. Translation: CAWSGFLQGLYGYTF.